This TCR beta chain was recovered during a study of human T cells and chemical hapten exposure. Study background: Mainly, slight library volume differences in the pool made TCR yields vary. Study observations and caveats: Those TCRs sitting above 1 in 1000 frequency stayed the same with DPC sensitization.

CDR1 and CDR2 from the germline V gene are SGHVS and FQNEAQ. The CDR3 loop spans 15 amino acids. The V end lost 5 bases, the J end lost 7 bases, and 21 bases lay between the germline ends. The template was total RNA from unfractionated whole blood. In the library, unique molecular identifiers were attached to individual cDNA molecules. Under the authors' procedure: With a range of roughly 23,224 to 690,600, the median per sample was roughly 97,000 TCRs. TCRdb fed the 5' RACE reads into MiXCR, producing one record per CDR3 protein. TCRdb, rather than the study authors, made the V and J calls. The sample carries 130,000 or so distinct CDR3 sequences, approximately 4% recorded once. This clonotype was detected many times. The antigen remains undetermined.

This chain uses TRBV7-8 with TRBJ2-7; weak D call: TRBD1 (7 bases). This receptor was obtained from a female donor in good health. The CDR3 is CASSRMARGEGEQYF. As DNA, the CDR3 is TGTGCCAGCAGCCGAATGGCCAGGGGGGAAGGAGAGCAGTACTTC.